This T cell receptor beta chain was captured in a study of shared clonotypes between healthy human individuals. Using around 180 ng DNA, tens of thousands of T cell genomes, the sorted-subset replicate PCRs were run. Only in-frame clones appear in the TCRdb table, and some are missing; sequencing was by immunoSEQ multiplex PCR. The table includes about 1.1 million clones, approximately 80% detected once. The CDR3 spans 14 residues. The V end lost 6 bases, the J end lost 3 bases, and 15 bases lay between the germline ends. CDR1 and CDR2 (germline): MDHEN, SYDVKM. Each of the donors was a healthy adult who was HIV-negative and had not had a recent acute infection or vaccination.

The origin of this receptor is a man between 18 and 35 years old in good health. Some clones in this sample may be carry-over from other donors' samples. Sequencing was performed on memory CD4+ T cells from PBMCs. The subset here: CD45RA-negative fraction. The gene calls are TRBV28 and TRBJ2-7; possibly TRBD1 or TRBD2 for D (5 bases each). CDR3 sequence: CASREGFIGYEQYF. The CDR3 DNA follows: TGTGCCAGCAGAGAGGGGTTTATAGGCTACGAGCAGTACTTC.